This T cell receptor (beta chain) was recorded in a study of T cell repertoires in cytomegalovirus infection. This clonotype occurred many times. TCRdb reanalysed the reads using MiXCR and keeps one entry per CDR3 protein. The data contain about 250,000 distinct CDR3 sequences, roughly 6.5% of them singletons. The sequencing sample was made of PBMCs. The TCR comes from a human donor in good health (CMV status not recorded). Some clones in this sample may be carry-over from other donors' samples.

In DNA, the CDR3 is TGTGCCAGCAGCTGGGAAGCTGAGCAGTTCTTC. It translates to CASSWEAEQFF. The gene calls are TRBV7-2 and TRBJ2-1; no clear D gene. Germline CDR1 and CDR2: SGHTA and FQGNSA. The CDR3 contains 11 residues. Trimming took 4 bases from V and 9 from J, leaving 7 bases between them.